This entry lists 30 T cell receptor beta chains sequenced from one sample in a study of blood T cell repertoires in COVID-19. The repertoire was sequenced with immunoSEQ multiplex PCR; TCRdb's copy has only in-frame clones and lacks some. The sample consists of 80,000 to 95,000 clones, 80% to 90% of them appearing once. Material for sequencing was peripheral blood. Receptors were obtained from a man older than 75 with COVID-19, enrolled during active disease.

The chain has TRBV11-2 and TRBJ2-5, with 7 bases fitting TRBD1. Per germline, CDR1 SGHAT and CDR2 FQNNGV. The trim removed 7 bases at V and 3 bases at J, leaving 8 bases unmatched. This CDR3 is 14 amino acids long. This CDR3 is CASNPGQYKETQYF. The CDR3 DNA follows: TGTGCCAGCAACCCGGGACAGTACAAAGAGACCCAGTACTTC.

The V call is TRBV11-2, the J call TRBJ2-2; possibly TRBD2 for D (6 bases). V shed 2 bases and J shed 4 bases, with 14 bases lying between them. CDR3 length: 16 residues. Germline assignment: CDR1 SGHAT and CDR2 FQNNGV. CDR3 region: CASSLKAGRLTGELFF. CDR3 bases: TGTGCCAGCAGCTTAAAAGCGGGCCGCCTCACCGGGGAGCTGTTTTTT.

In its sample, this clone was seen once. The rearrangement uses TRBV12-2 and TRBJ1-6. TRBV12-2 is listed as a pseudogene. The CDR3 is 14 amino acids. CDR3 in amino acids: CASRLADLISPLHF. CDR3 nucleotide sequence: TGTGCAAGTCGCTTAGCTGACTTGATTTCACCCCTCCACTTT.

The chain is built from TRBV7-8 and TRBJ1-4; 7 positions match TRBD1. Trimming removed 2 bases from V and 3 bases from J; junction bases left unmatched: 9. Germline loops: CDR1 SGHVS, CDR2 FQNEAQ. The length of the CDR3 is 17 residues. CDR3 DNA sequence: TGTGCCAGCAGCTTAAAGGGGCACGGGACAGCTAATGAAAAACTGTTTTTT. Translation gives CASSLKGHGTANEKLFF.

In this sample, this clone turned up many times. The chain carries TRBV28 and TRBJ1-5; tentative D call: TRBD1 (6 bases). The CDR3 is made up of 15 amino acids. V dropped 2 bases and J dropped 1 base, with 9 bases sitting between them. Germline values: CDR1 MDHEN, CDR2 SYDVKM. CDR3 nucleotide sequence: TGTGCCAGCAGTTTAAAACAGGGAAGCAATCAGCCCCAGCATTTT. Translation: CASSLKQGSNQPQHF.

V is TRBV18 and J is TRBJ2-2, with a possible D match to TRBD1 (7 bases). Germline lookup yields CDR1 KGHSH and CDR2 LQKENI. The CDR3 is 15 residues long. The germline V and J ends were trimmed by 3 bases and 4 bases, with 12 bases remaining between them. CDR3 sequence (DNA): TGTGCCAGCTCACCGCGGGGACAGCCCACCGGGGAGCTGTTTTTT. Its translation: CASSPRGQPTGELFF.

The chain employs TRBV5-3 and TRBJ2-6; D possibly corresponds to TRBD2 (5 bases). TRBV5-3 is classed as an ORF, of uncertain function. This CDR3 spans 16 amino acids. Between the trimmed V and J ends, which lost 1 base and 0 bases, there was a span of 8 bases. CDR3 loop: CARSLKDCSGANVLTF. CDR3 sequence (DNA): TGTGCCAGAAGCTTGAAGGACTGCTCTGGGGCCAACGTCCTGACTTTC.

There are a few counts of this clone. The chain has TRBV5-6 and TRBJ2-7, with 9 bases fitting TRBD1. Germline trimming cut 4 bases from V and 3 bases from J; bases unmatched to any gene: 8. The CDR3 totals 15 residues. Germline CDR1 and CDR2: SGHDT and YYEEEE. The CDR3 is CASSPSGTGFYEQYF. In nucleotides, the CDR3 is TGTGCCAGCAGCCCCTCCGGGACAGGGTTCTACGAGCAGTACTTC.

The table lists this clone with a few counts. The chain is built from TRBV29-1 and TRBJ2-7; 11 nucleotides match TRBD2. The V segment lost 7 bases and the J segment 1 base; nucleotides outside the gene matches: 6. The CDR3 spans 14 residues. Germline V gene data show CDR1 as SQVTM and CDR2 as ANQGSEA. The CDR3 region is CSAVAGGGSYEQYF. DNA of the CDR3: TGCAGCGCTGTAGCGGGAGGGGGATCCTACGAGCAGTACTTC.

This chain connects TRBV7-2 to TRBJ2-5; 9 bases line up with TRBD1. Germline CDR1 reads SGHTA; CDR2 reads FQGNSA. V shed 5 bases, J shed 5 bases, and the junction held 9 bases outside the gene matches. The CDR3 spans 15 residues. The chain's CDR3 is CASSRDRALGETQYF. CDR3 coding DNA: TGTGCCAGCAGCAGGGACAGGGCCCTTGGGGAGACCCAGTACTTC.

This clone is categorized as medium-sized (0.01 to 0.1%). The genes are TRBV6-5 and TRBJ1-4; 9 bases are a match to TRBD1. The length of the CDR3 is 15 residues. Germline V lookup: CDR1 MNHEY, CDR2 SVGAGI. The J segment lost 3 bases and the V segment lost 2 bases, leaving 1 base of the junction unmatched. CDR3 DNA: TGTGCCAGCAGTTACAACAGGGGGCCTAATGAAAAACTGTTTTTT. The encoded protein is CASSYNRGPNEKLFF.

The V call is TRBV18, the J call TRBJ2-1, with 14 bases lining up with TRBD2. CDR1 is KGHSH, CDR2 LQKENI, per germline. Trimming at V came to 2 bases and at J to 12 bases, leaving 9 bases not matched to a gene. This CDR3 region has 16 residues. The CDR3 region has the DNA TGTGCCAGCTCACCAGAGACTAGCGGGAGGGCCCGGGGGCAGTTCTTC. It is translated as CASSPETSGRARGQFF.

The chain joins TRBV7-2 to TRBJ1-4; TRBD1 might be the D (6 bases). Germline-derived CDR1 and CDR2 are SGHTA and FQGNSA. V was clipped by 5 bases and J by 3 bases, with 10 bases between them. The CDR3 covers 14 residues. CDR3 sequence: CASSQDRPNEKLFF. The CDR3 region has the DNA TGTGCCAGCAGCCAAGACAGGCCTAATGAAAAACTGTTTTTT.

The CDR3 here is CSASGRLAGTYEQYF. The CDR3 DNA is TGCAGTGCTAGTGGACGACTAGCGGGGACCTACGAGCAGTACTTC. V gene TRBV20-1 combines with J gene TRBJ2-7; 11 nucleotides match TRBD2. CDR1 is DFQATT, CDR2 SNEGSKA, per germline (reference sequence). With 3 bases clipped from V and 2 bases from J, the junction kept 6 bases outside the gene matches. The CDR3 contains 15 residues.

This clone was seen a handful of times. V usage is TRBV7-6 and J usage is TRBJ1-1; D not resolved. There are 14 residues in the CDR3. The V and J ends lost 2 bases and 1 base respectively, with 8 bases between them. Germline CDR1 is SGHVS and CDR2 is FNYEAQ. The chain's CDR3 is CASSLTRSNTEAFF. The CDR3 DNA is TGTGCCAGCAGCTTAACCAGGTCGAACACTGAAGCTTTCTTT.

The CDR3 here is CASSQFPNRGAYTNEQFF. The DNA for the CDR3 is TGTGCCAGCAGTCAATTCCCCAACAGGGGGGCCTATACAAATGAGCAGTTCTTC. The rearrangement uses TRBV28 and TRBJ2-1; TRBD1 agrees at 8 bases. The CDR3 has 18 residues. Germline lookup yields CDR1 MDHEN and CDR2 SYDVKM. The J segment lost 7 bases and the V segment lost 5 bases, leaving 19 bases of the junction unmatched.

V gene TRBV6-6 combines with J gene TRBJ2-7; 11 bases align to TRBD2. The CDR3 extends over 14 amino acids. Germline lookup yields CDR1 MNHNY and CDR2 SVGAGI (reference sequence). After removal of 6 bases from V and 4 bases from J, the junction contained 5 bases not matched to a gene. CDR3 residues: CASSLAGGIYEQYF. For the CDR3, the DNA is TGTGCCAGCAGCTTAGCGGGAGGGATATACGAGCAGTACTTC.

To note about this clone: Additional DNA sequences in this sample encode the identical CDR3. The V call is TRBV7-8, the J call TRBJ1-5; TRBD1 aligns across 9 bases. The CDR3 loop spans 16 amino acids. V gave up 6 bases and J gave up 3 bases; unmatched junction bases: 9. The germline CDR1 and CDR2 sequences are SGHVS and FQNEAQ. CDR3 sequence: CASSKGTGLDNQPQHF. CDR3 DNA: TGTGCCAGCAGTAAAGGGACAGGGTTAGACAATCAGCCCCAGCATTTT.

This clone was seen a single time. V gene TRBV10-1 combines with J gene TRBJ1-3; 7 nucleotides match TRBD1. This CDR3 comprises 17 residues. V gave up 6 bases and J gave up 0 bases; unmatched junction bases: 11. Germline V gene sequence: CDR1 WNHNN, CDR2 SYGVQD (reference sequence). Here the CDR3 DNA reads TGCGCCAGCAGACCTAGAGGACAGGCCTTCTCTGGAAACACCATATATTTT. Amino acids: CASRPRGQAFSGNTIYF.

This sequence joins TRBV27 and TRBJ2-1; D is possibly TRBD2 (5 bases). Germline-derived CDR1 and CDR2 are MNHEY and SMNVEV (reference sequence). V was clipped by 5 bases and J by 5 bases, with 22 bases between them. The CDR3 spans 17 residues. Here the CDR3 DNA reads TGTGCCAGCAGTATGAGGGCGCGGGTAAACTATAACAATGAGCAGTTCTTC. This sequence encodes CASSMRARVNYNNEQFF.

The chain links TRBV6-4 to TRBJ1-2; 8 bases agree with TRBD1. V trimming: 10 bases; J trimming: 3 bases; junction bases outside the gene matches: 7. Germline CDR1 MRHNA, CDR2 SNTAGT. This CDR3 is 13 amino acids long. CDR3 coding DNA: TGTGCCACCCAAGGGGGACAGGACTATGGCTACACCTTC. It translates to CATQGGQDYGYTF.

This chain uses TRBV5-4 with TRBJ2-1, with TRBD2 as a possible D gene (6 bases). V lost 3 bases and J 5 bases, leaving 18 bases between the germline ends. This CDR3 is 16 amino acids long. Germline values: CDR1 SGHNT, CDR2 YYREEE (reference sequence). The CDR3 protein is CASSYVHLERDNEQFF. Here the CDR3 DNA reads TGTGCCAGCAGCTATGTCCACCTCGAGCGGGACAATGAGCAGTTCTTC.

The chain uses TRBV28 and TRBJ1-1; D gene unclear. V lost 6 bases and J lost 8, with 19 bases in between. This CDR3 is 14 amino acids long. The V gene's germline CDR1 is MDHEN and CDR2 SYDVKM. The CDR3 here is CASRGFLGSEEAFF. As DNA, the CDR3 is TGTGCCAGCAGAGGCTTCCTTGGGAGCGAGGAAGCTTTCTTT.

J is TRBJ2-7 and V is TRBV29-1, with D perhaps TRBD2 (5 bases). The V gene lost 4 bases and the J gene lost 5 bases, with 15 bases spanning the gap. The V gene's germline CDR1 is SQVTM and CDR2 ANQGSEA. This CDR3 region has 13 residues. In DNA form, the CDR3 reads TGCAGCGTTGCACCCACCGGAGGCCACGAGCAGTACTTC. It translates to CSVAPTGGHEQYF.

V usage is TRBV6-5 and J usage is TRBJ1-4; 8 bases agree with TRBD1. Germline CDR1 MNHEY, CDR2 SVGAGI. CDR3 length equals 15 residues. V lost 6 bases to trimming and J lost 8 bases; unmatched junction nucleotides: 11. CDR3 protein: CASRPRTGFGEKLFF. CDR3 DNA: TGTGCCAGCAGGCCCAGGACAGGGTTCGGGGAAAAACTGTTTTTT.

The rearrangement joins TRBV6-5 to TRBJ1-3; D is perhaps TRBD1 (5 bases). Germline V gene lookup returns CDR1 MNHEY and CDR2 SVGAGI. Trimming removed 2 bases at V and 4 bases at J, with 9 bases between. The CDR3 extends over 14 amino acids. The CDR3 here is CASSYARVGNTIYF. Written as DNA, the CDR3 is TGTGCCAGCAGTTACGCCAGGGTAGGAAACACCATATATTTT.

The J gene is TRBJ2-1, the V gene TRBV15; 7 positions agree with TRBD1. Germline trimming cut 1 base from V and 7 bases from J; bases unmatched to any gene: 7. The CDR3 is 15 residues long. Germline CDR1 is LNHNV and CDR2 is YYDKDF (reference sequence). The CDR3 here is CATSRVKGAANEQFF. DNA of the CDR3: TGTGCCACCAGCAGAGTAAAGGGGGCAGCGAATGAGCAGTTCTTC.

This clone was seen a single time. CDR3 in amino acids: CASSRLAGVRDEQYF. In DNA, the CDR3 is TGTGCCAGCAGCAGACTAGCGGGAGTGAGGGACGAGCAGTACTTC. The V call is TRBV28, the J call TRBJ2-7; 12 bases align to TRBD2. Germline V lookup: CDR1 MDHEN, CDR2 SYDVKM. This CDR3 contains 15 residues. Trimming at V came to 6 bases and at J to 5 bases, leaving 8 bases not matched to a gene.

The chain recombines TRBV27 with TRBJ2-6; possible D gene TRBD1, 6 bases. Germline V gives CDR1 MNHEY, CDR2 SMNVEV (reference sequence). The CDR3 is made up of 18 amino acids. With 1 base removed from V and 0 bases from J, the gap between germline ends came to 13 bases. DNA for the CDR3: TGTGCCAGCAGTTTATTATCAGGGGCGGCCTCTGGGGCCAACGTCCTGACTTTC. It translates to CASSLLSGAASGANVLTF.

The sample holds one count of this clone. V gene TRBV4-3 combines with J gene TRBJ2-2; D is unresolved. The CDR3 is 13 amino acids. V gave up 1 base and J gave up 7 bases, with 7 bases separating them. Looked up from germline, CDR1 is LGHNA and CDR2 is YSLEER. The CDR3 region is CASSQVFGGELFF. DNA for the CDR3: TGCGCCAGCAGCCAAGTGTTCGGCGGGGAGCTGTTTTTT.